Presented here are 31 T cell receptor beta chains from one specimen sequenced in a study of shared clonotypes between healthy human individuals. Sequencing was performed with immunoSEQ multiplex PCR; in TCRdb, only in-frame clones are kept and a portion is missing. The sample lists 1.5 million to 2.5 million clones, about 95% occurring once. CD8 cells regarded as naive lacked CD45RO, were positively chosen for CCR7, and omitted terminally differentiated effector memory CD45RA+ cells. Sequenced input: naive CD8+ T cells sorted from blood. The receptors were gathered from a man between 18 and 29 years old in good health.

V gene TRBV11-2 combines with J gene TRBJ2-2; possibly TRBD2 for D (5 bases). Per germline, CDR1 SGHAT and CDR2 FQNNGV. V gave up 6 bases and J gave up 5 bases, with 13 bases separating them. The CDR3 is 14 residues long. The CDR3 reads CASRTGLETGELFF. DNA for the CDR3: TGTGCCAGCAGGACCGGACTGGAGACCGGGGAGCTGTTTTTT.

The chain uses TRBV12-2 and TRBJ2-7; TRBD2, the D gene given by the table, was not confirmed from the DNA. TRBV12-2 is shown as a pseudogene. The CDR3 runs to 14 residues. The DNA of the CDR3 is TGTGCAAGTCTCACCGGGACTAAAAACTACGAGCAGTACTTC. Translated, it gives CASLTGTKNYEQYF.

The genes are TRBV27 and TRBJ1-1; tentative D call: TRBD1 (5 bases). The CDR3 loop spans 14 amino acids. V lost 7 bases and J 3 bases, leaving 15 bases between the germline ends. Germline V gene sequence: CDR1 MNHEY, CDR2 SMNVEV (reference sequence). CDR3 region: CASTPVGGDTEAFF. Here the CDR3 DNA reads TGTGCCAGCACCCCCGTCGGGGGGGACACTGAAGCTTTCTTT.

CDR3 sequence: CASTPERQGSEKLFF. The DNA for the CDR3 is TGTGCCAGCACCCCCGAGAGGCAGGGGAGTGAAAAACTGTTTTTT. This chain uses TRBV7-9 with TRBJ1-4; D might be TRBD1 (6 bases). The CDR3 runs to 15 residues. Looked up from germline, CDR1 is SEHNR and CDR2 is FQNEAQ (reference sequence). The V and J ends lost 7 bases and 7 bases respectively, with 19 bases between them.

A remark on this clone: Other nucleotide sequences in the sample specify the same CDR3. J is TRBJ2-5 and V is TRBV13; D gene unclear. The CDR3 has 12 amino acids. V lost 0 bases, J lost 1 base, and 0 bases lay in between. Germline CDR1 PRHDT, CDR2 FYEKMQ (reference sequence). CDR3 sequence: CASSLGQETQYF. The DNA of the CDR3 is TGTGCCAGCAGCTTAGGCCAAGAGACCCAGTACTTC. The whole variable domain, remainder taken from reference TRBV13 and TRBJ2-5, is AAGVIQSPRHLIKEKRETATLKCYPIPRHDTVYWYQQGPGQDPQFLISFYEKMQSDKGSIPDRFSAQQFSDYHSELNMSSLELGDSALYFCASSLGQETQYFGPGTRLLVL.

This rearrangement joins TRBV27 to TRBJ1-3, with a possible D match to TRBD1 (6 bases). The CDR3 sequence is 16 residues long. Trimming stripped 2 bases from V and 0 bases from J, with 11 bases between. From germline, CDR1 is MNHEY and CDR2 SMNVEV (reference sequence). The CDR3 DNA sequence: TGTGCCAGCAGTTTAAGGGGGGCTCACTCTGGAAACACCATATATTTT. Its translation is CASSLRGAHSGNTIYF.

The chain links TRBV7-9 to TRBJ1-2, with D possibly being TRBD1 (5 bases). The CDR3 runs to 14 residues. The germline CDR1 and CDR2 sequences are SEHNR and FQNEAQ (reference sequence). Trimming shortened V by 3 bases and J by 4 bases, and 12 bases separated the two germline ends. CDR3 DNA sequence: TGTGCCAGCAGCTTCGCCGGGACCCTCTATGGCTACACCTTC. It yields the protein CASSFAGTLYGYTF.

This chain joins TRBV9 and TRBJ2-1, with 9 nucleotides matching TRBD2. V lost 2 bases to trimming and J lost 8 bases; unmatched junction nucleotides: 11. The CDR3 consists of 16 residues. Germline CDR1 reads SGDLS; CDR2 reads YYNGEE. CDR3 in DNA: TGTGCCAGCAGCGTTTTGAGCGGGGGGCTGTTGGATGAGCAGTTCTTC. This encodes CASSVLSGGLLDEQFF. The full variable domain, in which reference TRBV9 and TRBJ2-1 provide the parts outside the CDR3, is DSGVTQTPKHLITATGQRVTLRCSPRSGDLSVYWYQQSLDQGLQFLIQYYNGEERAKGNILERFSAQQFPDLHSELNLSSLELGDSALYFCASSVLSGGLLDEQFFGPGTRLTVL.

This chain uses TRBV7-9 with TRBJ2-7, with unresolved D. Germline assignment: CDR1 SEHNR and CDR2 FQNEAQ (reference sequence). Trimming pared 5 bases from V and 3 bases from J, leaving 14 bases between. The CDR3 extends over 14 amino acids. The CDR3 DNA reads as TGTGCCAGCAGCCCCACCTCGTCCGGCTACGAGCAGTACTTC. Translated: CASSPTSSGYEQYF. Using reference TRBV7-9 and TRBJ2-7 for the parts outside the CDR3, the full variable domain is DTGVSQNPRHKITKRGQNVTFRCDPISEHNRLYWYRQTLGQGPEFLTYFQNEAQLEKSRLLSDRFSAERPKGSFSTLEIQRTEQGDSAMYLCASSPTSSGYEQYFGPGTRLTVT.

The chain employs TRBV7-6 and TRBJ2-1; 12 bases match TRBD2. Germline V gives CDR1 SGHVS, CDR2 FNYEAQ. This CDR3 region has 15 residues. Unmatched junction bases numbered 2, after V lost 4 bases and J lost 4 bases. CDR3 nucleotide sequence: TGTGCCAGCAGCTGGACTAGCGGGATGTACAATGAGCAGTTCTTC. It specifies CASSWTSGMYNEQFF.

Of note for this clone: In the same sample, other DNA sequences code for this CDR3. This sequence joins TRBV5-1 and TRBJ1-1; no reliable D call. The CDR3 consists of 13 residues. Germline-derived CDR1 and CDR2 are SGHRS and YFSETQ. Trimming took off 4 bases at V and 3 bases at J, with 10 bases between the two ends. CDR3 loop: CASSPSGDTEAFF. CDR3 nucleotides: TGCGCCAGCAGCCCGAGTGGGGACACTGAAGCTTTCTTT.

With respect to this clone: A read error is possible here, since a much larger clone lies one base away. The chain recombines TRBV9 with TRBJ2-7, with D uncertain. The V gene lost 5 bases and the J gene lost 2 bases, with 5 bases spanning the gap. CDR3 size: 11 residues. Germline-derived CDR1 and CDR2 are SGDLS and YYNGEE. The CDR3 sequence is CASSDAYEQYF. The CDR3 nucleotides are TGTGCCAGCAGTGACGCCTACGAGCAGTACTTC.

This clone was seen only once. Other DNA sequences within the sample encode an identical CDR3. The chain employs TRBV6-5 and TRBJ2-1; D gene uncertain. This CDR3 is built from 16 residues. The V gene's germline CDR1 is MNHEY and CDR2 SVGAGI. Between the trimmed V and J ends, which lost 0 bases and 3 bases, there was a span of 12 bases. The CDR3 sequence: CASSYSTGEVYNEQFF. The DNA of the CDR3 is TGTGCCAGCAGTTACTCCACGGGTGAGGTCTACAATGAGCAGTTCTTC.

On this clone: Other DNA sequences from this sample encode an identical CDR3 as well. The gene calls are TRBV7-9 and TRBJ2-3; 9 bases match TRBD1. Germline assignment: CDR1 SEHNR and CDR2 FQNEAQ (reference sequence). This CDR3 has 15 residues. V lost 3 bases, J lost 5 bases, and 6 bases stayed unmatched. The CDR3 sequence: CASSFPGQGLDTQYF. In DNA, the CDR3 is TGTGCCAGCAGCTTCCCGGGACAGGGTTTAGATACGCAGTATTTT. Drawing the rest from reference TRBV7-9 and TRBJ2-3, the complete variable domain is DTGVSQNPRHKITKRGQNVTFRCDPISEHNRLYWYRQTLGQGPEFLTYFQNEAQLEKSRLLSDRFSAERPKGSFSTLEIQRTEQGDSAMYLCASSFPGQGLDTQYFGPGTRLTVL.

V usage is TRBV11-1 and J usage is TRBJ2-2; D gene ambiguous. V lost 5 bases and J 6 bases, leaving 19 bases between the germline ends. The CDR3 has 16 residues. Germline V gives CDR1 SGHAT, CDR2 FQDESV (reference sequence). Here the CDR3 DNA reads TGTGCCAGCAGCCTGTCTGGGGTTTCAGGTCCCGGGGAGCTGTTTTTT. Translated, it gives CASSLSGVSGPGELFF.

The chain uses TRBV12-5 and TRBJ2-7; D possibly corresponds to TRBD1 (6 bases). The CDR3 is 14 residues long. Germline values: CDR1 LGHNT, CDR2 FRNRAP. Trimming left V 7 bases short and J 0 bases short, with 13 bases between. The chain's CDR3 is CASDPPRGSYEQYF. In DNA form, the CDR3 reads TGTGCTAGTGATCCCCCCAGGGGCTCCTACGAGCAGTACTTC. The full variable domain, with the rest looked up from reference TRBV12-5 and TRBJ2-7, is DARVTQTPRHKVTEMGQEVTMRCQPILGHNTVFWYRQTMMQGLELLAYFRNRAPLDDSGMPKDRFSAEMPDATLATLKIQPSEPRDSAVYFCASDPPRGSYEQYFGPGTRLTVT.

This chain connects TRBV6-1 to TRBJ1-1, with D uncertain. The V end was cut by 3 bases, the J end by 5 bases, with 16 bases between. The CDR3 consists of 15 residues. Germline V gives CDR1 MNHNS, CDR2 SASEGT. The CDR3 reads CASSDRRMLGTEAFF. As DNA, the CDR3 is TGTGCCAGCAGTGACCGGAGGATGTTGGGGACTGAAGCTTTCTTT.

J is TRBJ2-3 and V is TRBV7-3; D call uncertain. This CDR3 has 15 amino acids. Between the trimmed V and J ends, which lost 2 bases and 2 bases, there was a span of 11 bases. Germline-derived CDR1 and CDR2 are SGHTA and FQGTGA. The CDR3 bases are TGTGCCAGCAGCTTATTGGGCAGTTCCACAGATACGCAGTATTTT. It is translated as CASSLLGSSTDTQYF.

As DNA, the CDR3 is TGCGCCAGCAGCCTCAAAGGACTAGCCCCCACAGATACGCAGTATTTT. It specifies CASSLKGLAPTDTQYF. The rearrangement uses TRBV4-1 and TRBJ2-3; 8 nucleotides line up with TRBD2. This CDR3 is 16 amino acids long. V shed 4 bases, J shed 2 bases, and the junction held 8 bases outside the gene matches. CDR1 and CDR2 from the germline V gene are MGHRA and YSYEKL.

This chain links TRBV19 with TRBJ2-2; D is ambiguous. This CDR3 is 14 amino acids long. V was clipped by 5 bases and J by 2 bases, with 9 bases between them. Germline V gene sequence: CDR1 LNHDA, CDR2 SQIVND (reference sequence). This CDR3 is CASSGLRNTGELFF. The CDR3 bases are TGTGCCAGTAGTGGTCTCAGAAACACCGGGGAGCTGTTTTTT.

The chain employs TRBV10-3 and TRBJ2-7; 7 nucleotides match TRBD1. There are 16 residues in the CDR3. Germline values: CDR1 ENHRY, CDR2 SYGVKD. J was trimmed by 3 bases and V by 2 bases; bases with no gene match: 10. The CDR3, as DNA: TGTGCCATCAGTGAGACCGCCAGGGGGTCCTACTACGAGCAGTACTTC. Translated, it gives CAISETARGSYYEQYF.

The chain employs TRBV6-1 and TRBJ2-7; TRBD1 or TRBD2 may be the D gene (5 bases each). Germline V gene data show CDR1 as MNHNS and CDR2 as SASEGT. The CDR3 is 16 residues long. Deletions cut 1 base from V and 6 bases from J, with 19 bases between. As DNA, the CDR3 is TGTGCCAGCAGTGAAGGATGGGCAGGGAGTCTCGGCGAGCAGTACTTC. This translates into CASSEGWAGSLGEQYF.

The rearrangement joins TRBV5-6 to TRBJ2-1; TRBD2 aligns across 8 bases. V was pared by 3 bases and J by 6 bases, with 5 bases of the junction left unmatched. CDR3 length: 14 amino acids. Per germline, CDR1 SGHDT and CDR2 YYEEEE. The CDR3 spells CASSSAGTSNEQFF. The CDR3 nucleotides are TGTGCCAGCAGCTCGGCCGGGACTAGCAATGAGCAGTTCTTC.

The gene calls are TRBV13 and TRBJ2-2; perhaps TRBD1 as D (6 bases). V was clipped by 6 bases and J by 6 bases, with 8 bases between them. Germline CDR1 is PRHDT and CDR2 is FYEKMQ (reference sequence). The CDR3 is made up of 12 amino acids. The CDR3 nucleotides read TGTGCCAGCAGTCAGGGGTCCGGGGAGCTGTTTTTT. Protein sequence: CASSQGSGELFF. The full variable domain, in which reference TRBV13 and TRBJ2-2 provide the parts outside the CDR3, is AAGVIQSPRHLIKEKRETATLKCYPIPRHDTVYWYQQGPGQDPQFLISFYEKMQSDKGSIPDRFSAQQFSDYHSELNMSSLELGDSALYFCASSQGSGELFFGEGSRLTVL.

The rearrangement uses TRBV6-6 and TRBJ2-1; a weak D match, TRBD2 (7 bases). CDR3 length: 16 residues. Per germline, CDR1 MNHNY and CDR2 SVGAGI (reference sequence). Trimming stripped 6 bases from V and 4 bases from J, with 19 bases between. CDR3 in amino acids: CASSSPGGLEYNEQFF. CDR3 nucleotide sequence: TGTGCCAGCAGCTCGCCCGGGGGGCTGGAATACAATGAGCAGTTCTTC.

The rearrangement joins TRBV9 to TRBJ2-1; 10 bases agree with TRBD2. This CDR3 has 16 residues. Trimming cost V 0 bases and J 8 bases; bases outside gene matches: 8. Germline V CDR1 and CDR2: SGDLS, YYNGEE. CDR3 nucleotides: TGTGCCAGCAGCGTAGACTCTAGCGGGAGTATTGATGAGCAGTTCTTC. Translation gives CASSVDSSGSIDEQFF.

The genes are TRBV5-5 and TRBJ1-2; 7 bases align to TRBD1. J lost 4 bases, V lost 0 bases, and 3 bases had no gene match. The germline CDR1 and CDR2 sequences are SGHKS and YYEKEE (reference sequence). This CDR3 has 14 residues. CDR3: CASSLEGTVYGYTF. DNA for the CDR3: TGTGCCAGCAGCTTGGAAGGGACAGTCTATGGCTACACCTTC. Full variable domain (missing parts from reference TRBV5-5 and TRBJ1-2): DAGVTQSPTHLIKTRGQQVTLRCSPISGHKSVSWYQQVLGQGPQFIFQYYEKEERGRGNFPDRFSARQFPNYSSELNVNALLLGDSALYLCASSLEGTVYGYTFGSGTRLTVV.

The rearrangement links TRBV12-5 to TRBJ2-1; 10 bases fit TRBD2. The J segment lost 5 bases and the V segment lost 1 base, leaving 2 bases of the junction unmatched. The germline CDR1 and CDR2 sequences are LGHNT and FRNRAP. The CDR3 runs to 15 residues. The DNA for the CDR3 is TGTGCTAGTGGTTTGGGGACTAGCGGAAACAATGAGCAGTTCTTC. Amino acids: CASGLGTSGNNEQFF. The variable domain in full, with the rest retrieved from reference TRBV12-5 and TRBJ2-1, is DARVTQTPRHKVTEMGQEVTMRCQPILGHNTVFWYRQTMMQGLELLAYFRNRAPLDDSGMPKDRFSAEMPDATLATLKIQPSEPRDSAVYFCASGLGTSGNNEQFFGPGTRLTVL.

The chain joins TRBV28 to TRBJ2-7, with 7 bases fitting TRBD1. The CDR3 extends over 14 amino acids. The junction had 9 bases not matched to a gene; V was cut back by 5 bases and J by 5 bases. Looked up from germline, CDR1 is MDHEN and CDR2 is SYDVKM. CDR3 sequence reads: CASSQQGFGNEQYF. The DNA for the CDR3 is TGTGCCAGCAGTCAACAGGGGTTTGGGAACGAGCAGTACTTC.

J is TRBJ2-5 and V is TRBV6-5, with D possibly matching TRBD2 (6 bases). The CDR3 has 13 amino acids. V shed 5 bases and J shed 3 bases, with 10 bases lying between them. The V gene's germline CDR1 is MNHEY and CDR2 SVGAGI. CDR3 bases: TGTGCCAGCAGTGCTTGGGGGGAAGAGACCCAGTACTTC. Translated: CASSAWGEETQYF.

The chain couples TRBV27 to TRBJ2-1; 9 bases map to TRBD2. V lost 2 bases to trimming and J lost 0 bases; unmatched junction nucleotides: 8. Germline V gives CDR1 MNHEY, CDR2 SMNVEV (reference sequence). The CDR3 is made up of 18 amino acids. CDR3 DNA: TGTGCCAGCAGTTTAGTAGCGGGAGTTCCAAGCTCCTACAATGAGCAGTTCTTC. Protein product: CASSLVAGVPSSYNEQFF.